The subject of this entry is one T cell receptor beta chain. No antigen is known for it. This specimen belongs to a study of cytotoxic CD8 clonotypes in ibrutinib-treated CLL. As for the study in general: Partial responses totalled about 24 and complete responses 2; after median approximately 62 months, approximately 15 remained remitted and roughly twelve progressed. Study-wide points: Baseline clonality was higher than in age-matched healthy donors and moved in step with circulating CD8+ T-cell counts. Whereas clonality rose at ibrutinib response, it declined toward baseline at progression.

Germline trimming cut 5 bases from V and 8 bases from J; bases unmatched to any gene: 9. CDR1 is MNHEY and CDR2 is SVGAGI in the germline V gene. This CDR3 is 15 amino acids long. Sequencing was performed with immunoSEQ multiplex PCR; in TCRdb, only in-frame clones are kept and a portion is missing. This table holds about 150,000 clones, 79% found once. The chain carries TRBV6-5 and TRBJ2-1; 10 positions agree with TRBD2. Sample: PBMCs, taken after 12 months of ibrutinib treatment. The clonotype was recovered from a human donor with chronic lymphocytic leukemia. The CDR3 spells CASSPSGLAGDEQFF. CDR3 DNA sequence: TGTGCCAGCAGTCCGAGCGGCCTAGCGGGAGATGAGCAGTTCTTC.